What follows is one T cell receptor (beta chain) and its context. Its antigen is not identified. This entry comes from a study of glioma-infiltrating T cells. Study-wide points: Very few CDR3 sequences were shared between tissue and blood. Tissue-blood divergence was below expectation in non-neoplastic patients, above in gliomas.

Trimming at V came to 5 bases and at J to 4 bases, leaving 5 bases not matched to a gene. CDR1 and CDR2 (germline): MNHNS, SASEGT. The CDR3 extends over 15 amino acids. Amplification of TCR alpha and beta CDR3 regions from RNA used iRepertoire nested multiplex PCR. Input was 100-400 ng of tissue mRNA or PBMC total RNA. TCRdb redid the calling of the multiplex PCR reads with MiXCR, one entry per CDR3 protein. The sample lists over 15,000 distinct CDR3 sequences; 58% were seen once. The sequence was obtained from a human donor with low-grade glioma or glioblastoma, undergoing nonglioma brain surgery, or in good health (not recorded which). Material: glioma tissue, nonneoplastic brain tissue, or PBMCs (not recorded which). The chain is built from TRBV6-1 and TRBJ2-5, with 12 bases fitting TRBD2. CDR3 DNA sequence: TGTGCCAGCAGTCGACTAGCGGGAGACCGAGAGACCCAGTACTTC. Its translation is CASSRLAGDRETQYF.